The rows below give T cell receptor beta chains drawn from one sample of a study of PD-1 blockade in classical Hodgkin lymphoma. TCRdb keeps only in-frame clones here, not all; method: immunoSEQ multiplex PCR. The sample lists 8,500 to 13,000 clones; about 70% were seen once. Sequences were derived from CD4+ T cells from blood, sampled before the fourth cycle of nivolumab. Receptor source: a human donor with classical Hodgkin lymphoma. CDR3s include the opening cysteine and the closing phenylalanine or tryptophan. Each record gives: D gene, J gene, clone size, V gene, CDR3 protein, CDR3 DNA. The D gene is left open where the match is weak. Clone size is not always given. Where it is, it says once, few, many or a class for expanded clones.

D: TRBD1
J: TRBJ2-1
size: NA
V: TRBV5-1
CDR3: CASSSGTGVGDEQFF
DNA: TGCGCCAGCAGCTCCGGGACAGGGGTAGGCGATGAGCAGTTCTTC

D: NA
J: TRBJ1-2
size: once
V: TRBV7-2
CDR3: CASSPGQSGGYTF
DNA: TGTGCCAGCAGCCCAGGACAGTCGGGGGGCTACACCTTC

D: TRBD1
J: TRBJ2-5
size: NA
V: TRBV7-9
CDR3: CASSLGTGGETQYF
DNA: TGTGCCAGCAGCTTAGGGACAGGGGGGGAGACCCAGTACTTC

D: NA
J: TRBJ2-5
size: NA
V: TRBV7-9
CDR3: CASSLGGPSSQETQYF
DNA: TGTGCCAGCAGCTTGGGGGGCCCCTCGAGTCAAGAGACCCAGTACTTC

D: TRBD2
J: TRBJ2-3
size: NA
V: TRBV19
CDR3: CASTGGVDTQYF
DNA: TGTGCCAGTACGGGAGGGGTGGATACGCAGTATTTT

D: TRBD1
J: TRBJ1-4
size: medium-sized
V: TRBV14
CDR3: CASSQTGTGQATNEKLFF
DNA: TGTGCCAGCAGCCAAACCGGGACAGGACAGGCAACTAATGAAAAACTGTTTTTT

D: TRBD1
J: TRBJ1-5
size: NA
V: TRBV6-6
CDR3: CASSTDRGPNQPQHF
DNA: TGTGCCAGCAGTACTGACAGGGGGCCCAATCAGCCCCAGCATTTT

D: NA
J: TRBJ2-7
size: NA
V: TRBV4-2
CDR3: CASSQGGTVNSYEQYF
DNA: TGTGCCAGCAGCCAAGGAGGGACCGTGAACTCCTACGAGCAGTACTTC

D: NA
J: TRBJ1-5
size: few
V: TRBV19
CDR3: CASNPQELWGQPQHF
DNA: TGTGCCAGTAACCCACAGGAACTGTGGGGACAGCCCCAGCATTTT

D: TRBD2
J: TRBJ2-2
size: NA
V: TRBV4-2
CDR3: CASSQTSGRGLRELFF
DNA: TGTGCCAGCAGCCAAACTAGCGGGAGGGGGTTGAGGGAGCTGTTTTTT

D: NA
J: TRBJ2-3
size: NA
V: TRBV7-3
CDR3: CASSPTGFITDTQYF
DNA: TGTGCCAGCAGCCCTACAGGGTTTATCACAGATACGCAGTATTTT

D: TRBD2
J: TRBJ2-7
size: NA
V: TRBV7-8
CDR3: CASSLVASGRQSSYEQYF
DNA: TGTGCCAGCAGCTTAGTCGCTAGCGGGAGGCAAAGCTCCTACGAGCAGTACTTC

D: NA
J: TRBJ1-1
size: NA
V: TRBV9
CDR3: CASSFGGRGTEAFF
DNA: TGTGCCAGCAGCTTTGGTGGGAGGGGTACTGAAGCTTTCTTT

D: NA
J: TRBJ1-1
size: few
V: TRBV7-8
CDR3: CASRLGQGGPLGAFF
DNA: TGTGCCAGCAGATTAGGCCAAGGGGGGCCCCTCGGGGCTTTCTTT

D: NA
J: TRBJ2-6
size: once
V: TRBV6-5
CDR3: CASRRNSGANVLTF
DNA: TGTGCCAGCCGACGGAACTCTGGGGCCAACGTCCTGACTTTC

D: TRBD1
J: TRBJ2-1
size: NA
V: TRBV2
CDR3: CASSSTGKTYNEQFF
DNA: TGTGCCAGCAGTTCGACAGGGAAAACCTACAATGAGCAGTTCTTC